Following are 20 T cell receptor beta chains from one sample sequenced in a study of T cells after yellow fever vaccination. TCRdb ran MiXCR on the 5' RACE reads and lists one entry per CDR3 protein. This table has hundreds of thousands of distinct CDR3 sequences, 3% to 4.5% appearing once. The starting material was PBMCs, obtained on the day of the yellow fever booster vaccination. The receptors stem from a man aged 18-30 years who received the YFV17D yellow fever vaccine.

This clonotype has more than one count but fewer than ten. This chain connects TRBV29-1 to TRBJ1-5, with 7 bases identical to TRBD1. CDR1 is SQVTM and CDR2 is ANQGSEA in the germline V gene. The CDR3 is made up of 12 amino acids. Losses at the gene ends were 7 bases for V and 4 bases for J; bases not matched to a gene: 4. This CDR3 is CSAGTDNQPQHF. CDR3 DNA: TGCAGCGCCGGGACAGATAATCAGCCCCAGCATTTT.

This clonotype was seen only a few times. V usage is TRBV7-9 and J usage is TRBJ1-5; a weak D match, TRBD1 (5 bases). This CDR3 comprises 15 residues. Germline values: CDR1 SEHNR, CDR2 FQNEAQ (reference sequence). V lost 5 bases and J lost 3, with 14 bases in between. CDR3 sequence (DNA): TGTGCCAGCAGCCCGGACACTATCTCCAATCAGCCCCAGCATTTT. It yields the protein CASSPDTISNQPQHF.

This clonotype has at least ten counts. This rearrangement joins TRBV7-9 to TRBJ2-1; the D gene is possibly TRBD1 (6 bases). Trimming removed 2 bases from V and 5 bases from J, with 16 bases in between. This CDR3 is built from 16 residues. Germline values: CDR1 SEHNR, CDR2 FQNEAQ (reference sequence). The CDR3 sequence is CASSLTGYRAHNEQFF. Written as DNA, the CDR3 is TGTGCCAGCAGCTTAACCGGTTACAGGGCCCACAATGAGCAGTTCTTC.

This clonotype was detected many times. The gene calls are TRBV6-2 or TRBV6-3 and TRBJ1-1; D is ambiguous. The germline gives CDR1 MNHEY, CDR2 SVGEGT. The CDR3 sequence is 12 residues long. V was pared by 6 bases and J by 0 bases, with 5 bases between. CDR3 sequence reads: CASSRMNTEAFF. The CDR3 nucleotides are TGTGCCAGCAGCAGAATGAACACTGAAGCTTTCTTT.

In the case of this clonotype: A much larger clone is a single base away; this may be a read error. The chain has TRBV6-5 and TRBJ1-1; D not certain. The CDR3 consists of 13 residues. The V end was cut by 6 bases, the J end by 6 bases, with 14 bases between. Looked up from germline, CDR1 is MNHEY and CDR2 is SVGAGI. CDR3 region: CASSRGTDAEAFF. In nucleotides, the CDR3 is TGTGCCAGCAGCCGCGGAACGGACGCTGAAGCTTTCTTT.

This clonotype was seen at least ten times. The CDR3 loop reads CASSLVQSYNEQFF. Here the CDR3 DNA reads TGCGCCAGCAGCTTGGTGCAGAGCTACAATGAGCAGTTCTTC. V is TRBV5-1 and J is TRBJ2-1, with D uncertain. The CDR3 spans 14 residues. Germline lookup yields CDR1 SGHRS and CDR2 YFSETQ. Between the trimmed V and J ends, which lost 0 bases and 3 bases, there was a span of 7 bases.

The chain is built from TRBV7-6 and TRBJ1-1; D is possibly TRBD1 (6 bases). Trimming cost V 0 bases and J 1 base, with 33 bases left between them. This CDR3 contains 23 residues. Germline CDR1 is SGHVS and CDR2 is FNYEAQ. CDR3 residues: CASSLAWGLAGQSDTVRNTEAFF. Written as DNA, the CDR3 is TGTGCCAGCAGCTTAGCTTGGGGCTTAGCCGGACAGTCCGATACGGTGAGGAACACTGAAGCTTTCTTT. The full variable domain, completed using reference TRBV7-6 and TRBJ1-1, is GAGVSQSPRYKVTKRGQDVALRCDPISGHVSLYWYRQALGQGPEFLTYFNYEAQQDKSGLPNDRFSAERPEGSISTLTIQRTEQRDSAMYRCASSLAWGLAGQSDTVRNTEAFFGQGTRLTVV.

This clonotype was counted at least ten times. The V gene is TRBV7-2, the J gene TRBJ1-6; D not certain. Germline V gene sequence: CDR1 SGHTA, CDR2 FQGNSA. The V end was cut by 5 bases, the J end by 10 bases, with 9 bases between. The CDR3 is 12 amino acids. In DNA, the CDR3 is TGTGCCAGCAGCAGTAATCAATCACCCCTCCACTTT. Translating it yields CASSSNQSPLHF.

This clonotype showed up many times. The chain recombines TRBV3-1 with TRBJ2-2; D might be TRBD2 (6 bases). V lost 1 base to trimming and J lost 4 bases, with 7 bases between them. Per the germline V gene, CDR1 is LGHDT and CDR2 is YNNKEL (reference sequence). The CDR3 is 14 amino acids. CDR3 DNA sequence: TGTGCCAGCAGCCAAGGCGGGGCCACCGGGGAGCTGTTTTTT. Encoded protein: CASSQGGATGELFF. Supplemented by reference TRBV3-1 and TRBJ2-2, the full variable domain reads DTAVSQTPKYLVTQMGNDKSIKCEQNLGHDTMYWYKQDSKKFLKIMFSYNNKELIINETVPNRFSPKSPDKAHLNLHINSLELGDSAVYFCASSQGGATGELFFGEGSRLTVL.

This clonotype was recorded many times. The chain has TRBV9 and TRBJ2-3; 7 bases map to TRBD2. Trimming took 4 bases from V and 3 from J; bases not matched to a gene: 8. The CDR3 has 15 residues. From germline, CDR1 is SGDLS and CDR2 YYNGEE. CDR3 region: CASSPGAGETDTQYF. In DNA form, the CDR3 reads TGTGCCAGCAGCCCCGGCGCGGGGGAAACAGATACGCAGTATTTT.

This clonotype came up many times. The chain combines TRBV6-5 with TRBJ2-5; no firm D call. V was trimmed by 0 bases and J by 2 bases, leaving 7 bases between them. The CDR3 length is 14 residues. CDR1 is MNHEY and CDR2 is SVGAGI in the germline V gene. The CDR3 sequence is CASSYSVRQETQYF. CDR3 bases: TGTGCCAGCAGTTACTCGGTCAGACAAGAGACCCAGTACTTC.

The sample holds many counts of this clonotype. The chain joins TRBV12-3 or TRBV12-4 to TRBJ2-7, with 8 bases that match TRBD1. V trimming: 3 bases; J trimming: 7 bases; junction bases outside the gene matches: 8. The CDR3 covers 14 residues. CDR3 region: CASSFGRGPGEQYF. CDR3 coding DNA: TGTGCCAGCAGTTTCGGCAGGGGGCCAGGAGAGCAGTACTTC.

This clonotype was seen at least ten times. The chain employs TRBV7-9 and TRBJ2-5; either TRBD1 or TRBD2 may fit D (5 bases each). CDR1 SEHNR and CDR2 FQNEAQ come from the germline V gene (reference sequence). V was trimmed by 3 bases and J by 5 bases, leaving 13 bases between them. This CDR3 is built from 14 residues. The CDR3 reads CASSFGTNGETQYF. The CDR3 DNA reads as TGTGCCAGCAGCTTCGGGACCAATGGCGAGACCCAGTACTTC.

Ten or more counts support this clonotype. The chain carries TRBV25-1 and TRBJ2-4; D may correspond to TRBD1 or TRBD2 (6 bases each). CDR1 is MGHDK and CDR2 is SYGVNS in the germline V gene. This CDR3 is built from 15 residues. V lost 3 bases, J lost 6 bases, and 15 bases lay in between. CDR3 sequence reads: CASSDARGPGNIQYF. CDR3 nucleotides: TGTGCCAGCAGTGATGCCCGGGGGCCGGGAAACATTCAGTACTTC.

This clonotype was seen a few times. The chain employs TRBV7-3 and TRBJ2-1, with 7 bases aligning to TRBD2. Unmatched junction bases numbered 17, after V lost 5 bases and J lost 7 bases. The CDR3 loop spans 17 amino acids. The germline V gene has CDR1 SGHTA and CDR2 FQGTGA. CDR3 DNA: TGTGCCAGCAGCCCCCGTCGACCCCGACTAGCTTCAAATGAGCAGTTCTTC. Protein: CASSPRRPRLASNEQFF.

Many counts were recorded for this clonotype. The V gene is TRBV3-1, the J gene TRBJ2-1; perhaps TRBD2 as D (7 bases). CDR3 size: 15 residues. Germline V CDR1 and CDR2: LGHDT, YNNKEL (reference sequence). V lost 8 bases to trimming and J lost 2 bases, with 16 bases between them. The CDR3 nucleotides are TGTGCCAGCGCCCTCGGGGGGCTCACCTACAATGAGCAGTTCTTC. Translated, it gives CASALGGLTYNEQFF.

Many counts were recorded for this clonotype. This rearrangement joins TRBV5-5 to TRBJ1-5; a possible D gene is TRBD1 (6 bases). The germline V gene has CDR1 SGHKS and CDR2 YYEKEE (reference sequence). There are 16 residues in the CDR3. Trimming took off 4 bases at V and 2 bases at J, with 16 bases between the two ends. The DNA of the CDR3 is TGTGCCAGCAGCCCCCAACAGGGATCAGGCAATCAGCCCCAGCATTTT. Protein: CASSPQQGSGNQPQHF.

This clonotype was picked up many times. V gene TRBV5-8 combines with J gene TRBJ2-1, with D hard to call. The germline V gene has CDR1 SGHTS and CDR2 YDEGEE. The length of the CDR3 is 17 residues. The ends were cut back, 0 bases at V and 3 bases at J, with 16 bases in the middle. The CDR3 DNA reads TGTGCCAGCAGCTTGGAAGGGCCTACCTCCCTCTACAATGAGCAGTTCTTC. Residues: CASSLEGPTSLYNEQFF. Complete variable domain (other parts from reference TRBV5-8 and TRBJ2-1): EAGVTQSPTHLIKTRGQQATLRCSPISGHTSVYWYQQALGLGLQFLLWYDEGEERNRGNFPPRFSGRQFPNYSSELNVNALELEDSALYLCASSLEGPTSLYNEQFFGPGTRLTVL.

This clonotype was counted only a few times. The chain links TRBV27 to TRBJ2-7; TRBD1 matches at 7 bases. With 3 bases clipped from V and 2 bases from J, the junction kept 4 bases outside the gene matches. Germline CDR1 and CDR2: MNHEY and SMNVEV (reference sequence). The CDR3 runs 14 residues. In nucleotides, the CDR3 is TGTGCCAGCAGTTTTTCGGACAGGACCTACGAGCAGTACTTC. Amino acid sequence: CASSFSDRTYEQYF.

V gene TRBV28 combines with J gene TRBJ2-7; the D gene is possibly TRBD2 (6 bases). Germline V gives CDR1 MDHEN, CDR2 SYDVKM. Trimming left V 3 bases short and J 6 bases short, with 9 bases between. The CDR3 has 12 residues. As DNA, the CDR3 is TGTGCCAGCAGTTTGAGGGAGGCCGAGCAGTACGTC. Translation gives CASSLREAEQYV.